The 13 T cell receptor beta chains below all came from one sample that was sequenced in a study of T cell responses to AZD1222 COVID-19 vaccine. The assay was immunoSEQ multiplex PCR, and TCRdb's table has in-frame clones only and misses some. The sample yields roughly 150,000 clones, 84% seen once. This sample comprised peripheral blood, obtained on day 0 of AZD1222 vaccination. Source of these receptors: an adult in good health.

The chain employs TRBV19 and TRBJ1-5; tentative D call: TRBD1 (5 bases). CDR1 is LNHDA and CDR2 is SQIVND in the germline V gene (reference sequence). With 8 bases removed from V and 3 bases from J, the gap between germline ends came to 11 bases. The CDR3 loop spans 13 amino acids. The DNA for the CDR3 is TGTGCCAGTGCCGAAGGGACCAATCAGCCCCAGCATTTT. Translated, it gives CASAEGTNQPQHF.

V and J are TRBV7-9 and TRBJ1-1; D uncertain. Germline V gene sequence: CDR1 SEHNR, CDR2 FQNEAQ (reference sequence). V was pared by 2 bases and J by 3 bases, with 7 bases between. The CDR3 loop spans 13 amino acids. The CDR3 coding sequence is TGTGCCAGCAGCTTAAGGGCAGACACTGAAGCTTTCTTT. It yields the protein CASSLRADTEAFF. Looking up the rest from reference TRBV7-9 and TRBJ1-1 gives the full variable domain: DTGVSQNPRHKITKRGQNVTFRCDPISEHNRLYWYRQTLGQGPEFLTYFQNEAQLEKSRLLSDRFSAERPKGSFSTLEIQRTEQGDSAMYLCASSLRADTEAFFGQGTRLTVV.

The V and J genes are TRBV2 and TRBJ1-5; 9 bases are shared with TRBD1. The CDR3 has 15 residues. The germline CDR1 and CDR2 sequences are SNHLY and FYNNEI. After removal of 6 bases from V and 4 bases from J, the junction contained 7 bases not matched to a gene. This CDR3 reads CASRGQGISNQPQHF. The CDR3 DNA is TGTGCCAGCAGGGGACAGGGCATCAGTAATCAGCCCCAGCATTTT.

This clone was detected only once. This rearrangement joins TRBV5-1 to TRBJ2-1; D is possibly TRBD1 (6 bases). The CDR3 extends over 15 amino acids. The V gene lost 4 bases and the J gene lost 8 bases, with 19 bases spanning the gap. CDR1 is SGHRS, CDR2 YFSETQ, per germline. CDR3 bases: TGCGCCAGCAGCCCCGAGGGGCTACAGGGCTATGAGCAGTTCTTC. Protein sequence: CASSPEGLQGYEQFF.

The rearrangement joins TRBV7-3 to TRBJ2-1; D might be TRBD1 (6 bases). The CDR3 contains 16 residues. Per germline, CDR1 SGHTA and CDR2 FQGTGA. V was clipped by 5 bases and J by 3 bases, with 17 bases between them. This CDR3 is CASSLLPGQIYNEQFF. The CDR3 nucleotides read TGTGCCAGCAGCCTCCTACCAGGACAGATCTACAATGAGCAGTTCTTC.

This clone was recorded at least ten times. The chain couples TRBV5-6 to TRBJ1-6, with TRBD1 as a possible D gene (5 bases). Trimming took 4 bases from V and 14 from J, leaving 25 bases between them. The CDR3 length is 16 residues. From germline, CDR1 is SGHDT and CDR2 YYEEEE. The CDR3 region is CASSDGPLTGYQTLHF. In nucleotides, the CDR3 is TGTGCCAGCAGCGATGGCCCACTAACAGGTTATCAGACCCTCCACTTT.

This clone has more than one count but fewer than ten. V and J are TRBV2 and TRBJ1-6; weak D call: TRBD1 (5 bases). Trimming left V 7 bases short and J 8 bases short, with 12 bases between. CDR3 length: 13 residues. Germline-derived CDR1 and CDR2 are SNHLY and FYNNEI. CDR3 loop: CASTDSEHSPLHF. For the CDR3, the DNA is TGTGCCAGCACCGACAGTGAGCATTCACCCCTCCACTTT. The full variable domain, its missing parts supplied by reference TRBV2 and TRBJ1-6, is EPEVTQTPSHQVTQMGQEVILRCVPISNHLYFYWYRQILGQKVEFLVSFYNNEISEKSEIFDDQFSVERPDGSNFTLKIRSTKLEDSAMYFCASTDSEHSPLHFGNGTRLTVT.

The chain employs TRBV19 and TRBJ1-6; 10 nucleotides match TRBD1. The CDR3 is 17 residues long. Germline V gene sequence: CDR1 LNHDA, CDR2 SQIVND (reference sequence). V gave up 5 bases and J gave up 2 bases; unmatched junction bases: 6. CDR3 sequence: CASSSPTGGTYNSPLHF. The CDR3 DNA is TGTGCCAGTAGTTCCCCGACAGGGGGCACCTATAATTCACCCCTCCACTTT.

This clone was recorded once. This chain joins TRBV7-9 and TRBJ1-4, with 7 bases aligning to TRBD1. The length of the CDR3 is 16 residues. After removal of 0 bases from V and 7 bases from J, the junction contained 8 bases not matched to a gene. Germline V CDR1 and CDR2: SEHNR, FQNEAQ (reference sequence). CDR3 region: CASSLARTAGGEKLFF. CDR3 in DNA: TGTGCCAGCAGCTTAGCGCGGACGGCAGGGGGTGAAAAACTGTTTTTT. The entire variable domain, with the rest obtained from reference TRBV7-9 and TRBJ1-4, is as follows: DTGVSQNPRHKITKRGQNVTFRCDPISEHNRLYWYRQTLGQGPEFLTYFQNEAQLEKSRLLSDRFSAERPKGSFSTLEIQRTEQGDSAMYLCASSLARTAGGEKLFFGSGTQLSVL.

This clone was observed a handful of times. The genes are TRBV10-3 and TRBJ1-5; a weak D match, TRBD1 (5 bases). The CDR3 is 13 residues long. Germline CDR1 ENHRY, CDR2 SYGVKD. Trimming cost V 6 bases and J 6 bases, with 12 bases left between them. CDR3 sequence (DNA): TGTGCCATCAGCCGCAGGGACGGTCAGCCCCAGCATTTT. This codes for CAISRRDGQPQHF.

The CDR3 bases are TGTGCCAGCACCTCACCGGGAGGGGGGGGGCTGACCACTGAAGCTTTCTTT. Its protein is CASTSPGGGGLTTEAFF. The J gene is TRBJ1-1, the V gene TRBV28; the D gene is possibly TRBD1 (6 bases). Per germline, CDR1 MDHEN and CDR2 SYDVKM. This CDR3 comprises 17 residues. Trimming shortened V by 7 bases and J by 4 bases, and 25 bases separated the two germline ends.

Of note for this clone: An end of the junction does not agree with germline; a read error may underlie this. The chain has TRBV7-3 and TRBJ1-1, with 8 nucleotides matching TRBD1. Germline V gives CDR1 SGHTA, CDR2 FQGTGA. The CDR3 runs 21 residues. CDR3 in amino acids: CASSLFRGQGEIVRVKTEAFF. The CDR3 nucleotides are TGTGCCAGCAGCTTATTTCGCGGACAGGGCGAAATAGTTAGAGTGAAGACTGAAGCTTTCTTT.

The chain carries TRBV18 and TRBJ1-5, with D unclear. Germline lookup yields CDR1 KGHSH and CDR2 LQKENI. This CDR3 has 13 amino acids. Trimming removed 8 bases from V and 5 bases from J, with 13 bases in between. The CDR3, as DNA: TGTGCCAGCACCACCGGGGTTTATCAGCCCCAGCATTTT. This translates into CASTTGVYQPQHF.